This T cell receptor beta chain comes out of a study of blood T cell repertoires in COVID-19. About the study: Acute and convalescent COVID-19 specimens originated in the United States, Italy and Spain. Sample material is recorded as cDNA or gDNA derived from T cells, B-cell-depleted T cells, or PBMCs.

The CDR3 extends over 17 amino acids. After removal of 6 bases from V and 1 base from J, the junction contained 8 bases not matched to a gene. Looked up from germline, CDR1 is SNHLY and CDR2 is FYNNEI. Methods used by the authors: Cell counts per sample came from amplifying reference gene primers. Clones were sequenced by immunoSEQ multiplex PCR, and TCRdb holds only the in-frame ones, with some missing. The V and J calls and clone size come from that table; D and trimming were worked out from the DNA. The sample has 150,000 or so clones, more than 80% seen once; the top ten hold 0.55%. The V call is TRBV2, the J call TRBJ2-1, with 11 nucleotides matching TRBD2. The clonotype originates from a man aged 50-59 years with acute or convalescent COVID-19. Material for sequencing was peripheral blood. This CDR3 reads CASRRTSGSVSYNEQFF. In nucleotides, the CDR3 is TGTGCCAGCAGGCGTACTAGCGGGAGTGTGTCCTACAATGAGCAGTTCTTC.